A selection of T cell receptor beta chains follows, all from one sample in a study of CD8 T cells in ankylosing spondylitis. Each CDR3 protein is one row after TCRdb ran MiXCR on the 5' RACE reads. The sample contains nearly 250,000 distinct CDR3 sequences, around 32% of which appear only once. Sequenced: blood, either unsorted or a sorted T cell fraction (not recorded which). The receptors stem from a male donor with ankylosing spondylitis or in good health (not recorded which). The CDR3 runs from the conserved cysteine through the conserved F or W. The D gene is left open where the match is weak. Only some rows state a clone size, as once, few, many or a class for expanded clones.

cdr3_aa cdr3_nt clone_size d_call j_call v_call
CASSQDPGQGYQPQHF TGTGCCAGCAGCCAAGATCCCGGACAGGGTTATCAGCCCCAGCATTTT NA TRBD1 TRBJ1-5 TRBV4-2
CASSSEGSSYEQYF TGTGCCAGCAGCTCGGAGGGGAGCTCCTACGAGCAGTACTTC NA NA TRBJ2-7 TRBV7-2
CASAGVGETQYF TGCGCCAGCGCAGGGGTCGGTGAGACCCAGTACTTC few NA TRBJ2-5 TRBV5-1
CASKVRDRDAYEQYF TGTGCCAGCAAGGTTCGGGACAGGGACGCCTACGAGCAGTACTTC few TRBD1 TRBJ2-7 TRBV27
CASSDLYEQYF TGTGCCAGCAGCGACTTATACGAGCAGTACTTC NA NA TRBJ2-7 TRBV5-5
CASSSKQGATQYF TGTGCCAGCAGTTCGAAGCAGGGGGCGACCCAGTACTTC NA TRBD1 TRBJ2-5 TRBV6-5
CARRTGAHPNTGELFF TGTGCCAGGAGGACAGGGGCCCACCCGAACACCGGGGAGCTGTTTTTT NA TRBD1 TRBJ2-2 TRBV27
CATSSYLRVVTEAFF TGTGCCACCAGCAGTTACTTGAGGGTAGTCACTGAAGCTTTCTTT many NA TRBJ1-1 TRBV15
CASSQRGGDSTDTQYF TGTGCCAGCAGTCAACGGGGGGGGGATAGCACAGATACGCAGTATTTT NA TRBD2 TRBJ2-3 TRBV4-2
CASSVGGRVEETQYF TGTGCCAGCAGCGTAGGAGGGAGAGTCGAGGAGACCCAGTACTTC NA NA TRBJ2-5 TRBV9
CSARGAPTPNEDTQYF TGCAGTGCTAGAGGCGCCCCTACACCAAACGAAGATACGCAGTATTTT many NA TRBJ2-3 TRBV20-1
CSAGRGSDEQYF TGCAGTGCTGGTAGGGGGTCGGACGAGCAGTACTTC NA NA TRBJ2-7 TRBV20-1